The 17 T cell receptor beta chains below all came from one sample that was sequenced in a study of T-cell memory formation after mild COVID-19. TCRdb fed the 5' RACE reads into MiXCR, producing one record per CDR3 protein. The sample shows a few hundred thousand distinct CDR3 sequences, roughly 17% of them seen only once. The source material was PBMCs or a T cell subset sorted from them (not recorded which). The source is a man between 18 and 29 years old who had mild COVID-19 (a few samples of this study predate the infection). Cell type and time point are not known.

A few counts support this clonotype. The rearrangement joins TRBV10-1 to TRBJ2-7; the match to TRBD2 covers 10 bases. The V gene end was trimmed by 0 bases and the J gene end by 8 bases; junction bases not matched to a gene: 10. The CDR3 length is 16 residues. Germline V CDR1 and CDR2: WNHNN, SYGVQD (reference sequence). CDR3 in amino acids: CASSESNRLAGEKQYF. The DNA for the CDR3 is TGCGCCAGCAGTGAGTCGAATCGGCTAGCGGGGGAAAAGCAGTACTTC.

The CDR3 region is CAIREGQGIVYEQYF. CDR3 sequence (DNA): TGTGCCATCAGAGAGGGTCAGGGGATCGTGTACGAGCAGTACTTC. The chain recombines TRBV10-3 with TRBJ2-7; D is possibly TRBD1 (6 bases). The CDR3 length is 15 residues. The germline gives CDR1 ENHRY, CDR2 SYGVKD. The germline V and J ends were trimmed by 6 bases and 4 bases, with 19 bases remaining between them.

This clonotype was recorded many times. The chain has TRBV7-2 and TRBJ2-5; 9 bases are a match to TRBD2. The trim removed 2 bases at V and 1 base at J, leaving 11 bases unmatched. The CDR3 contains 18 residues. Germline CDR1 SGHTA, CDR2 FQGNSA. CDR3 in amino acids: CASSLISGGAQIQETQYF. DNA for the CDR3: TGTGCCAGCAGCTTAATTAGCGGGGGAGCCCAAATCCAAGAGACCCAGTACTTC.

This clonotype has a handful of counts. V and J are TRBV4-1 and TRBJ2-7; TRBD1 aligns across 12 bases. The germline V gene has CDR1 MGHRA and CDR2 YSYEKL. The CDR3 runs 16 residues. V lost 3 bases, J lost 4 bases, and 7 bases stayed unmatched. Here the CDR3 DNA reads TGCGCCAGCAGCCAGGACCGGGACAGGGGGCTGTACGAGCAGTACTTC. Translation: CASSQDRDRGLYEQYF.

The rearrangement uses TRBV3-1 and TRBJ2-1; 11 nucleotides agree with TRBD1. The CDR3 sequence is 16 residues long. The V gene's germline CDR1 is LGHDT and CDR2 YNNKEL (reference sequence). The trim removed 1 base at V and 8 bases at J, leaving 7 bases unmatched. This CDR3 is CASSQARDRGFDEQFF. The CDR3 DNA is TGTGCCAGCAGCCAAGCGAGGGACAGGGGGTTCGATGAGCAGTTCTTC.

The rearrangement uses TRBV20-1 and TRBJ1-5; TRBD1 aligns across 8 bases. The CDR3 extends over 16 amino acids. CDR1 is DFQATT and CDR2 is SNEGSKA in the germline V gene (reference sequence). The J segment lost 1 base and the V segment lost 7 bases, leaving 12 bases of the junction unmatched. This CDR3 is CSVPDRGRGSNQPQHF. Written as DNA, the CDR3 is TGCAGTGTTCCTGACAGGGGAAGAGGGAGCAATCAGCCCCAGCATTTT.

This clonotype was seen a handful of times. This chain links TRBV29-1 with TRBJ1-1; maybe TRBD1 (6 bases). Germline CDR1 reads SQVTM; CDR2 reads ANQGSEA. CDR3 size: 13 residues. V lost 3 bases and J 10 bases, leaving 18 bases between the germline ends. The CDR3 reads CSVDWEGGFRAFF. The CDR3 DNA reads as TGCAGCGTTGACTGGGAAGGGGGTTTTAGAGCTTTCTTT. The whole variable domain, remainder taken from reference TRBV29-1 and TRBJ1-1, is SAVISQKPSRDICQRGTSLTIQCQVDSQVTMMFWYRQQPGQSLTLIATANQGSEATYESGFVIDKFPISRPNLTFSTLTVSNMSPEDSSIYLCSVDWEGGFRAFFGQGTRLTVV.

The chain couples TRBV19 to TRBJ1-6; 8 bases line up with TRBD1. Germline CDR1 is LNHDA and CDR2 is SQIVND (reference sequence). Trimming removed 5 bases from V and 9 bases from J; junction bases left unmatched: 9. The CDR3 has 15 residues. The CDR3 is CASSRTRDRLSPLHF. The DNA of the CDR3 is TGTGCCAGTAGTCGTACCCGGGACAGGCTTTCACCCCTCCACTTT.

This chain connects TRBV29-1 to TRBJ2-3; TRBD1 aligns across 8 bases. The CDR3 consists of 14 residues. Germline trimming cut 7 bases from V and 2 bases from J; bases unmatched to any gene: 8. Germline CDR1 is SQVTM and CDR2 is ANQGSEA. This CDR3 reads CSGDGQGVTDTQYF. The CDR3 nucleotides read TGCAGCGGTGATGGACAGGGCGTCACAGATACGCAGTATTTT.

A few counts support this clonotype. As DNA, the CDR3 is TGTGCCAGCAGCTTAATAGGCAGGGACCAAGAGACCCAGTACTTC. Residues: CASSLIGRDQETQYF. The chain carries TRBV11-2 and TRBJ2-5; maybe TRBD1 (5 bases). The CDR3 spans 15 residues. V was pared by 2 bases and J by 0 bases, with 10 bases between. Germline V gene lookup returns CDR1 SGHAT and CDR2 FQNNGV.

V usage is TRBV11-2 and J usage is TRBJ2-3; possible D gene TRBD1, 6 bases. Per the germline V gene, CDR1 is SGHAT and CDR2 is FQNNGV. The CDR3 is 15 amino acids. Trimming took 3 bases from V and 2 from J, leaving 12 bases between them. The CDR3 region is CASSLGASDTDTQYF. The CDR3 DNA reads as TGTGCCAGCAGCTTGGGGGCGTCAGACACAGATACGCAGTATTTT.

This chain connects TRBV7-2 to TRBJ2-1; 9 nucleotides match TRBD2. The germline gives CDR1 SGHTA, CDR2 FQGNSA. Losses at the gene ends were 4 bases for V and 4 bases for J; bases not matched to a gene: 8. The CDR3 runs 16 residues. DNA for the CDR3: TGTGCCAGCAGCTCCGCTAGCGGGGAGCCATACAATGAGCAGTTCTTC. It specifies CASSSASGEPYNEQFF.

The chain couples TRBV7-8 to TRBJ2-1; D not resolved. The germline V and J ends were trimmed by 5 bases and 5 bases, with 13 bases remaining between them. The CDR3 runs to 14 residues. The germline gives CDR1 SGHVS, CDR2 FQNEAQ. The CDR3 loop reads CASSPYVSNNEQFF. DNA for the CDR3: TGTGCCAGCAGCCCGTATGTGAGCAACAATGAGCAGTTCTTC.

This clonotype was picked up a small number of times. The CDR3 sequence is CATRSGGALNEQYV. In nucleotides, the CDR3 is TGTGCCACCCGGTCTGGGGGGGCTTTGAACGAGCAGTACGTC. The chain employs TRBV12-3 or TRBV12-4 and TRBJ2-7, with D perhaps matching TRBD2 (7 bases). The CDR3 extends over 14 amino acids. The V gene lost 10 bases and the J gene lost 5 bases, with 21 bases spanning the gap.

There are a few counts of this clonotype. This chain connects TRBV4-3 to TRBJ1-2; D might be TRBD1 (5 bases). The ends were cut back, 1 base at V and 4 bases at J, with 13 bases in the middle. The CDR3 length is 15 residues. Germline assignment: CDR1 LGHNA and CDR2 YSLEER. The CDR3 DNA reads as TGCGCCAGCAGCCAAGGGCCAGGGCCGTTCTATGGCTACACCTTC. Translating gives CASSQGPGPFYGYTF.

This sequence joins TRBV4-3 and TRBJ1-1; D remains ambiguous. The germline V gene has CDR1 LGHNA and CDR2 YSLEER. V was cut by 0 bases and J by 0 bases, with 11 bases left in between. This CDR3 contains 16 residues. CDR3: CASSQDRRLMNTEAFF. The CDR3 DNA is TGCGCCAGCAGCCAAGATAGGCGGCTTATGAACACTGAAGCTTTCTTT.

There are a few counts of this clonotype. V usage is TRBV7-9 and J usage is TRBJ1-3; the D is unclear. From germline, CDR1 is SEHNR and CDR2 FQNEAQ (reference sequence). V gave up 2 bases and J gave up 3 bases, with 11 bases separating them. This CDR3 region has 15 residues. CDR3 loop: CASSLSFGSGNTIYF. DNA of the CDR3: TGTGCCAGCAGCTTAAGCTTCGGAAGTGGAAACACCATATATTTT.